This record looks at one T cell receptor (beta chain) sequence and its context. The record originates from a study of chemoradiotherapy in HPV16-positive cancers. Assay used: immunoSEQ multiplex PCR; TCRdb lists only in-frame clones, some missing. Of some 14,000 clones in the sample, approximately 86% were seen once. Germline CDR1 is LNHNV and CDR2 is YYDKDF (reference sequence). The CDR3 covers 15 residues. Trimming took off 0 bases at V and 1 base at J, with 7 bases between the two ends. This clonotype was sampled from a human donor with HPV-associated anogenital cancer. The chain links TRBV15 to TRBJ1-3; D unresolved. The specimen comprised blood, sampled from a patient who underwent chemoradiotherapy. The CDR3 protein is CATSRDKPSGNTIYF. The CDR3 coding sequence is TGTGCCACCAGCAGAGATAAACCTTCTGGAAACACCATATATTTT.